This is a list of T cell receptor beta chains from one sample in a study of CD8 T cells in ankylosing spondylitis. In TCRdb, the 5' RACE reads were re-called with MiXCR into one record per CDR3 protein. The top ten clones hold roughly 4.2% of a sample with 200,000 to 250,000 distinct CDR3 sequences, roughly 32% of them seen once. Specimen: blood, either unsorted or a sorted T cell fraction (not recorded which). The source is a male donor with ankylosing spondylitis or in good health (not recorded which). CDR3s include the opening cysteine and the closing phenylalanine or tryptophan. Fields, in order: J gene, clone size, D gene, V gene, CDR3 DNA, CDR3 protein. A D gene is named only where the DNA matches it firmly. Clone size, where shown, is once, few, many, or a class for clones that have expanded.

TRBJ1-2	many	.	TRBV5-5	TGTGCCAGCAGCCCTTACATGGAGAGCGGCTACACCTTC	CASSPYMESGYTF
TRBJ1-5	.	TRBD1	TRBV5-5	TGTGCCAGCAGCCGGGACAGGGGGTTAGGTCAGCCCCAGCATTTT	CASSRDRGLGQPQHF
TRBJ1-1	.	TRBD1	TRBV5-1	TGCGCCAGCAGCGTACAGGGGGCTAGCACTGAAGCTTTCTTT	CASSVQGASTEAFF
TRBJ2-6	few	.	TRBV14	TGTGCCAGCAGCCAATATGCCCTCTCTGGGGCCAACGTCCTGACTTTC	CASSQYALSGANVLTF
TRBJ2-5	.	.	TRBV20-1	TGCAGTGCTAGAGATCCGCGTAGGGTGGAGGAGACCCAGTACTTC	CSARDPRRVEETQYF
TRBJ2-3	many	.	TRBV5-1	TGCGCCAGCAGCTTGGAACGGCGCACAGATACGCAGTATTTT	CASSLERRTDTQYF
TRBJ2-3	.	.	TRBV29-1	TGCAGCGTTGAAGAGGGTAGCACAGATACGCAGTATTTT	CSVEEGSTDTQYF
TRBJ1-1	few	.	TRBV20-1	TGCAGTGCTAAAGCGGGGGCGCGGACTGAAGCTTTCTTT	CSAKAGARTEAFF
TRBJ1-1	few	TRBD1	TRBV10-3	TGTGCCATCTCAGAGGACAGGGCGACCACTGAAGCTTTCTTT	CAISEDRATTEAFF
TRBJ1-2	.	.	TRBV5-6	TGTGCCAGCAGCCCCCGGGCGGACTATGGCTACACCTTC	CASSPRADYGYTF
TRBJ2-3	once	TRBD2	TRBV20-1	TGCAGTGCTAGAATGGGGGGGGAAAAGGGAGATACGCAGTATTTT	CSARMGGEKGDTQYF
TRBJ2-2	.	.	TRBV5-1	TGCGCCAGCAGGGCGGGACATAACACCGGGGAGCTGTTTTTT	CASRAGHNTGELFF
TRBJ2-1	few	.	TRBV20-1	TGCAGTGCTTTGACAGAGTACAATGAGCAGTTCTTC	CSALTEYNEQFF
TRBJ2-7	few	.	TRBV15	TGTGCCACCAGCAGAGAGTGGAGGACATCCTACGAGCAGTACTTC	CATSREWRTSYEQYF
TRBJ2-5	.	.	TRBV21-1	TGTGCCAGCAGCACTAAAAGGGGCCTAGCGGGCTACCAAGAGACCCAGTACTTC	CASSTKRGLAGYQETQYF
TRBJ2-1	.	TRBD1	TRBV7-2	TGTGCCAGCAGCAGAGGACAGGGTTTCAATGAGCAGTTCTTC	CASSRGQGFNEQFF
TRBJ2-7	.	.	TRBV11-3	TGTGCCAGCAGCCCCGGGACAAACTCCTACGAGCAGTACTTC	CASSPGTNSYEQYF
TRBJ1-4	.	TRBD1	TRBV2	TGTGCCAGCCGCGACAGGGGGCTGACTAATGAAAAACTGTTTTTT	CASRDRGLTNEKLFF